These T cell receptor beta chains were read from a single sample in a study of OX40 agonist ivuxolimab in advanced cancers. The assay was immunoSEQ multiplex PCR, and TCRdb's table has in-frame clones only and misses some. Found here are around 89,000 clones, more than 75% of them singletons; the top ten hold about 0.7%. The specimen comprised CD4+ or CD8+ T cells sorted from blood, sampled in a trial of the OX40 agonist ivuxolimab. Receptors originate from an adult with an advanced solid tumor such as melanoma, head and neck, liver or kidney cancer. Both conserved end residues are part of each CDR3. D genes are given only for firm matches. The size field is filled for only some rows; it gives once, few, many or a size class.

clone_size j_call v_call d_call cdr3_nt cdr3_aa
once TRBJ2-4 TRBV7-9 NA TGTGCCAGCAGCTCGATGCAAAGCAAAAACATTCAGTACTTC CASSSMQSKNIQYF
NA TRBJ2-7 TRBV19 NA TGTGCCAGTAGTTTAGGACACTACTACGAGCAGTACTTC CASSLGHYYEQYF
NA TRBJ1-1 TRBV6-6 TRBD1 TGTGCCAGCAGTTACTCCACAGGGGACACTGAAGCTTTCTTT CASSYSTGDTEAFF
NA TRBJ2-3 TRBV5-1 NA TGCGCCAGCAGCCGGGTAGAGGGAGGCGATACGCAGTATTTT CASSRVEGGDTQYF
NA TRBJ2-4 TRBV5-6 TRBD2 TGTGCCAGCAGCTCAGGACTAGCGGGGGGCAAAAACATTCAGTACTTC CASSSGLAGGKNIQYF
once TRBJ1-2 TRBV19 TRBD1 TGTGCCAGTAGCCCGACAGGGGACTATGGCTACACCTTC CASSPTGDYGYTF
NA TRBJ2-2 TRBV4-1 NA TGCGCCAGCAGCCAAGTCCAGGGATTGGCCGGGGAGCTGTTTTTT CASSQVQGLAGELFF
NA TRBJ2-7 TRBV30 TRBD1 TGTGCCTGGCAGACCGGGACAGGGGGCAGCGAGCAGTACTTC CAWQTGTGGSEQYF
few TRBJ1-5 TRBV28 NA TGTGCCAGCAGTTTACTCACTGGGGATCAGCCCCAGCATTTT CASSLLTGDQPQHF
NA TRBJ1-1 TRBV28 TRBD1 TGTGCCAGCAGGCTCCAGGGGGACACTGAAGCTTTCTTT CASRLQGDTEAFF
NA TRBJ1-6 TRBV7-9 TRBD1 TGTGCCAGCAGCCCGCGTGGGTCAGGGGGCGGATATAATTCACCCCTCCACTTT CASSPRGSGGGYNSPLHF
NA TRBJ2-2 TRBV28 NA TGTGCCAGCAGTCCTGTGGGACCCGGGGAGCTGTTTTTT CASSPVGPGELFF
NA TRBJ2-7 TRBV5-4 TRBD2 TGTGCCAGCAGCCCCCGAGCGGGGCTCCTTTCGCACGAGCAGTACTTC CASSPRAGLLSHEQYF
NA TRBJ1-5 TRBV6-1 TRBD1 TGTGCCAGCAACCCGACAGGGAGCAATCAGCCCCAGCATTTT CASNPTGSNQPQHF
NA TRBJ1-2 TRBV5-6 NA TGTGCCAGCAGCCCGGGGGCGGGCCTTAACTATGGCTACACCTTC CASSPGAGLNYGYTF
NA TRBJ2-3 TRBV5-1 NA TGCGCCAGCAGCTTGCAGGGAGAGGGCACAGATACGCAGTATTTT CASSLQGEGTDTQYF
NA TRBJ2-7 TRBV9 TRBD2 TGTGCCAGCAGCGAGGGACTAGCGGGGACGACACCCTACGAGCAGTACTTC CASSEGLAGTTPYEQYF
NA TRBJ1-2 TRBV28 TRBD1 TGTGCCAGCGGGCAGACAGGGAACTATGGCTACACCTTC CASGQTGNYGYTF
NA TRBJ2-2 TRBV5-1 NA TGCGCCAGCAGCGGGACACCAGGGACCGGGGAGCTGTTTTTT CASSGTPGTGELFF
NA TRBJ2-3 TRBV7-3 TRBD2 TGTGCCAGCAGCCGCTCGGGGGGAGATACGCAGTATTTT CASSRSGGDTQYF
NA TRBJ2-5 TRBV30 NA TGTGCCTGGAGTGTAGTCCTGGGGGAGACCCAGTACTTC CAWSVVLGETQYF
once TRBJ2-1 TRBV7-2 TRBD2 TGTGCCAGCAGCTCCACTAGCGGGAACTACAATGAGCAGTTCTTC CASSSTSGNYNEQFF
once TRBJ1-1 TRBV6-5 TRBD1 TGTGCCAGCAGTTTGAAGGGACAGTGGAGCACTGAAGCTTTCTTT CASSLKGQWSTEAFF
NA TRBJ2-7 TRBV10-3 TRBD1 TGTGCCATCAGCGGACAGGTGAGCTCCTACGAGCAGTACTTC CAISGQVSSYEQYF
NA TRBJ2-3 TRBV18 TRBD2 TGTGCCAGCTCACCACAGGGACTAGCGACAGATACGCAGTATTTT CASSPQGLATDTQYF
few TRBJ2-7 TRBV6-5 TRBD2 TGTGCCAGCAGTTACGCCGGGACTAGCCGCCACGAGCAGTACTTC CASSYAGTSRHEQYF
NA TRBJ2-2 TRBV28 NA TGTGCCAGCAGTCCGACCGTTGGCGCCGGGGAGCTGTTTTTT CASSPTVGAGELFF
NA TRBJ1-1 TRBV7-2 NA TGTGCCAGCAGCTTAAGATCTGAAGCTTTCTTT CASSLRSEAFF
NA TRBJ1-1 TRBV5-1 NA TGCGCCAGCAGGCGGGGCCCCCGCGACACTGAAGCTTTCTTT CASRRGPRDTEAFF
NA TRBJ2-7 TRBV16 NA TGTGCCAGCAGCCAAGGACCCGAGTTTTACGAGCAGTACTTC CASSQGPEFYEQYF
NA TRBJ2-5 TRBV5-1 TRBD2 TGCGCCAGCAGCACGGGACTAGCGTGGGAGACCCAGTACTTC CASSTGLAWETQYF
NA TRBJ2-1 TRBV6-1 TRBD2 TGTGCCAGCACCCCACCCCTAGCGGGAGGAAATGAGCAGTTCTTC CASTPPLAGGNEQFF
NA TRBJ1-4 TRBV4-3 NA TGCGCCAGCAGCCAAGTTCACGCAGGGAGCGGGACTAATGAAAAACTGTTTTTT CASSQVHAGSGTNEKLFF